The next 15 T cell receptor beta chains were all read from a single sample in a study of post-analysis software for immune sequencing data. Included in the TCR beta cDNA libraries were unique molecular identifiers. TCRdb re-called the PCR reads with MiXCR, one entry per CDR3 protein. The sample lists a few hundred thousand distinct CDR3 sequences, less than 40% occurring once. Their target antigens are unknown. The study's findings and limits: In patients, TRBV5-6, TRBV5-1 and TRBV20-1 belonged to five or six TRBV segments found more frequently than in controls.

Input material: blood. These receptors all stem from a girl between 5 and 17 years old with multiple sclerosis.

This rearrangement joins TRBV6-1 to TRBJ1-2; 7 bases match TRBD1. This CDR3 is 13 amino acids long. CDR1 MNHNS and CDR2 SASEGT come from the germline V gene. V was clipped by 6 bases and J by 4 bases; unmatched bases: 5. For the CDR3, the DNA is TGTGCCAGCAGACTACAGGGGACCTATGGCTACACCTTC. Protein sequence: CASRLQGTYGYTF.

The chain is built from TRBV5-5 and TRBJ1-2, with D uncertain. Per germline, CDR1 SGHKS and CDR2 YYEKEE (reference sequence). The CDR3 is 14 residues long. Trimming stripped 0 bases from V and 2 bases from J, with 8 bases between. CDR3 sequence: CASSLAEPNYGYTF. The CDR3 DNA follows: TGTGCCAGCAGCTTGGCTGAGCCCAACTATGGCTACACCTTC.

This clonotype has a handful of counts. CDR3 sequence (DNA): TGTGCCAGCAGCCACGGGGGGGCGAGTTACAATGAGCAGTTCTTC. Protein product: CASSHGGASYNEQFF. The V gene is TRBV7-9, the J gene TRBJ2-1, with 8 nucleotides matching TRBD2. The length of the CDR3 is 15 residues. The germline V gene encodes CDR1 SEHNR and CDR2 FQNEAQ (reference sequence). Trimming took 5 bases from V and 4 from J; bases not matched to a gene: 7.

The genes are TRBV14 and TRBJ2-4; D remains ambiguous. The CDR3 length is 14 residues. Germline V gene sequence: CDR1 SGHDN, CDR2 FVKESK. V dropped 1 base and J dropped 0 bases, with 4 bases sitting between them. CDR3 nucleotide sequence: TGTGCCAGCAGCCAAGGTGTAGCCAAAAACATTCAGTACTTC. This sequence encodes CASSQGVAKNIQYF.

The chain combines TRBV5-1 with TRBJ1-1; D is ambiguous. V dropped 0 bases and J dropped 5 bases, with 11 bases sitting between them. Germline loops: CDR1 SGHRS, CDR2 YFSETQ. The CDR3 consists of 14 residues. For the CDR3, the DNA is TGCGCCAGCAGCTTGGGGCGGTTTCCTACTGAAGCTTTCTTT. Translation: CASSLGRFPTEAFF.

A few counts support this clonotype. The gene calls are TRBV6-2 or TRBV6-3 and TRBJ2-1; 11 bases are a match to TRBD1. Germline V gives CDR1 MNHEY, CDR2 SVGEGT. With V trimmed by 6 bases and J by 6 bases, 7 bases remained unmatched. The CDR3 is made up of 15 amino acids. CDR3 coding DNA: TGTGCCAGCAGCTACGGGACAGGGGGGGTCAATGAGCAGTTCTTC. Encoded protein: CASSYGTGGVNEQFF.

This clonotype was seen repeatedly, ten times or more. The chain uses TRBV7-2 and TRBJ1-2; 8 bases match TRBD1. The V and J ends lost 5 bases and 6 bases, in that order; junction bases with no gene match: 11. Germline CDR1 SGHTA, CDR2 FQGNSA. The CDR3 sequence is 15 residues long. The CDR3 loop reads CASSPDREPVDGYTF. Written as DNA, the CDR3 is TGTGCCAGCAGCCCGGACAGGGAGCCGGTGGATGGCTACACCTTC.

Of note for this clonotype: This could be a read error, since a much larger clone is one nucleotide away. The V gene is TRBV29-1, the J gene TRBJ2-7; no clear D. CDR3 length: 12 residues. CDR1 and CDR2 (germline): SQVTM, ANQGSEA. The germline V and J ends were trimmed by 4 bases and 7 bases, with 14 bases remaining between them. CDR3 nucleotides: TGCAGCGTTGTGACACCTTGCTGGGAGCAGTACTTC. This codes for CSVVTPCWEQYF.

V and J are TRBV20-1 and TRBJ1-2, with D possibly matching TRBD1 (6 bases). CDR1 is DFQATT and CDR2 is SNEGSKA in the germline V gene (reference sequence). V lost 6 bases, J lost 6 bases, and 8 bases lay in between. The CDR3 sequence is 10 residues long. The CDR3 DNA is TGCAGTGCCTGGACAGATGGCTACACCTTC. It yields the protein CSAWTDGYTF.

The chain joins TRBV7-8 to TRBJ2-4; D call uncertain. The DNA end is a closer match to TRBJ2-7, so the J assignment may be wrong. CDR1 and CDR2 (germline): SGHVS, FQNEAQ. The CDR3 totals 16 residues. This CDR3 reads CASSLGYPVTSYEQYF. CDR3 DNA: TGTGCCAGCAGCTTAGGCTACCCCGTAACATCCTACGAGCAGTACTTC.

This clonotype was counted only a few times. The CDR3 reads CASSPYRRSYNEQFF. The DNA for the CDR3 is TGTGCCAGCAGCCCGTACAGGAGATCCTACAATGAGCAGTTCTTC. This chain uses TRBV7-3 with TRBJ2-1; weak D call: TRBD1 (5 bases). The CDR3 consists of 15 residues. Trimming pared 5 bases from V and 1 base from J, leaving 12 bases between. Per the germline V gene, CDR1 is SGHTA and CDR2 is FQGTGA.

In this sample, this clonotype turned up many times. V is TRBV20-1 and J is TRBJ2-7, with a tentative D call TRBD2 (6 bases). The CDR3 totals 14 residues. Germline V gene sequence: CDR1 DFQATT, CDR2 SNEGSKA (reference sequence). V gave up 0 bases and J gave up 1 base, with 10 bases separating them. The CDR3 sequence: CSARDMGGSYEQYF. In nucleotides, the CDR3 is TGCAGTGCTAGAGACATGGGGGGATCCTACGAGCAGTACTTC.

This clonotype was seen a handful of times. The V and J genes are TRBV24-1 and TRBJ2-5; perhaps TRBD2 as D (5 bases). V was clipped by 6 bases and J by 0 bases, with 7 bases between them. The germline gives CDR1 KGHDR, CDR2 SFDVKD. CDR3 size: 13 residues. The CDR3 protein is CATSSGDQETQYF. CDR3 in DNA: TGTGCCACCAGTTCCGGGGACCAAGAGACCCAGTACTTC.

V and J are TRBV29-1 and TRBJ2-6, with D possibly matching TRBD2 (6 bases). The CDR3 sequence is 14 residues long. Looked up from germline, CDR1 is SQVTM and CDR2 is ANQGSEA. The ends were cut back, 3 bases at V and 1 base at J, with 7 bases in the middle. CDR3 coding DNA: TGCAGCGTTGAGGAGGGTTCTGGGGCCAACGTCCTGACTTTC. Its translation: CSVEEGSGANVLTF.

The chain recombines TRBV3-1 with TRBJ2-1; 12 bases are a match to TRBD2. This CDR3 is 13 amino acids long. The germline V gene has CDR1 LGHDT and CDR2 YNNKEL (reference sequence). V gave up 5 bases and J gave up 13 bases; unmatched junction bases: 6. The CDR3 spells CASSARLAGAQFF. The CDR3 DNA sequence: TGTGCCAGCAGCGCAAGACTAGCGGGGGCTCAGTTCTTC.